The 7 T cell receptor beta chains below all came from one sample that was sequenced in a study of CD8 T cells in Susac syndrome. RNA in amounts of 0.5 to 1 ug was reverse transcribed with random hexamers. TCRdb reanalysed the immunoSEQ multiplex PCR reads using MiXCR and keeps one entry per CDR3 protein. The sample consists of around 170,000 distinct CDR3 sequences, approximately 95% of them appearing once. Sequencing was performed on CD8+ T cells from PBMCs. Receptors were obtained from a human donor with Susac syndrome.

The chain couples TRBV27 to TRBJ2-3; the D gene is possibly TRBD2 (6 bases). Between the trimmed V and J ends, which lost 0 bases and 2 bases, there was a span of 9 bases. This CDR3 is built from 15 residues. In germline, CDR1 is MNHEY, CDR2 SMNVEV (reference sequence). The CDR3, as DNA: TGTGCCAGCAGTTTATCGGCGGGGAACACAGATACGCAGTATTTT. This sequence encodes CASSLSAGNTDTQYF.

V and J are TRBV28 and TRBJ2-7; D call uncertain. Trimming shortened V by 3 bases and J by 2 bases, and 5 bases separated the two germline ends. Germline V gives CDR1 MDHEN, CDR2 SYDVKM. The CDR3 is made up of 12 amino acids. The CDR3 DNA follows: TGTGCCAGCAGTTTTCCCCCCTACGAGCAGTACTTC. It translates to CASSFPPYEQYF.

This chain connects TRBV28 to TRBJ1-4; possible D gene TRBD1, 5 bases. The CDR3 loop spans 14 amino acids. Germline values: CDR1 MDHEN, CDR2 SYDVKM. Trimming took 8 bases from V and 6 from J, leaving 16 bases between them. CDR3: CASFTGSQDEKLFF. The CDR3 DNA is TGTGCCAGCTTTACGGGTTCACAGGATGAAAAACTGTTTTTT.

This chain joins TRBV13 and TRBJ1-1; no clear D gene. Germline V lookup: CDR1 PRHDT, CDR2 FYEKMQ (reference sequence). V gave up 2 bases and J gave up 6 bases, with 10 bases separating them. This CDR3 comprises 13 residues. The CDR3 coding sequence is TGTGCCAGCAGCTTAAGAGGTCGCGCTGAAGCTTTCTTT. Translated: CASSLRGRAEAFF.

V gene TRBV2 combines with J gene TRBJ2-3; unclear D gene. The V and J ends lost 3 bases and 3 bases respectively, with 13 bases between them. The CDR3 loop spans 15 amino acids. Germline assignment: CDR1 SNHLY and CDR2 FYNNEI. This chain's CDR3 is CASSELSGLTDTQYF. The CDR3 DNA reads TGTGCCAGCAGTGAGTTGTCTGGTTTAACAGATACGCAGTATTTT.

This sequence joins TRBV7-9 and TRBJ1-2, with D unresolved. Germline V lookup: CDR1 SEHNR, CDR2 FQNEAQ (reference sequence). This CDR3 comprises 11 residues. V was cut by 8 bases and J by 2 bases, with 6 bases left in between. CDR3 nucleotide sequence: TGTGCCAGCCGGACGAACTATGGCTACACCTTC. This codes for CASRTNYGYTF.

The rearrangement joins TRBV28 to TRBJ2-7, with D maybe TRBD2 (5 bases). Germline assignment: CDR1 MDHEN and CDR2 SYDVKM. The CDR3 length is 16 residues. The V end was cut by 6 bases, the J end by 0 bases, with 18 bases between. CDR3 bases: TGTGCCAGCAGGAACAGTCGGACTGAGAGCTCCTACGAGCAGTACTTC. It is translated as CASRNSRTESSYEQYF.